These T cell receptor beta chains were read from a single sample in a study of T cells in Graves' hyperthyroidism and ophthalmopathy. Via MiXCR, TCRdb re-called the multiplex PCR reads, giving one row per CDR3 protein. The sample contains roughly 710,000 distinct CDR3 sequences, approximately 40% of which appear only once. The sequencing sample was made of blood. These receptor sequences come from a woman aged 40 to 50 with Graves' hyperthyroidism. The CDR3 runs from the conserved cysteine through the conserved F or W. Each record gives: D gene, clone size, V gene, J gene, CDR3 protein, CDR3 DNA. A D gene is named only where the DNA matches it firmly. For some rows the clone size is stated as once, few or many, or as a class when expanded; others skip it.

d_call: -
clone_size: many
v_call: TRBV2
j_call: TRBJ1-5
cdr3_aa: CASSAERTNQPQHF
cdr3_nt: TGTGCCAGCAGCGCCGAGAGAACCAATCAGCCCCAGCATTTT

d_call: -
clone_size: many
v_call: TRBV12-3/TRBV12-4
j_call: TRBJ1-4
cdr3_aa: CASSFFRDGEKLFF
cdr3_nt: TGTGCCAGCAGTTTCTTCAGGGATGGCGAAAAACTGTTTTTT

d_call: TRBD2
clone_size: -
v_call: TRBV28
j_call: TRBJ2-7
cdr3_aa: CASKLASSYEQYF
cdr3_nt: TGTGCCAGCAAACTAGCGTCGTCCTACGAGCAGTACTTC

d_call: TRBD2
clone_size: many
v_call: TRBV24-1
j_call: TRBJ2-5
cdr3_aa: CATSDASGGETQYF
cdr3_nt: TGTGCCACCAGTGATGCTAGCGGGGGAGAGACCCAGTACTTC

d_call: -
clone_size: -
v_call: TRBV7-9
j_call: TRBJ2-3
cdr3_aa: CASSPPDTDTQYF
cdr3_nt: TGTGCCAGCAGCCCACCCGACACAGATACGCAGTATTTT

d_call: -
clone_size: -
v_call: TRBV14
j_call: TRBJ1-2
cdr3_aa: CASSLGPDSPYGYTF
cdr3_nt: TGTGCCAGCAGTTTAGGTCCCGACAGCCCCTATGGCTACACCTTC

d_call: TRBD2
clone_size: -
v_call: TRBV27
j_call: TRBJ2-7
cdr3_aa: CVSSAGLAGYEQYF
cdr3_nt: TGTGTCAGCAGTGCAGGACTAGCGGGATACGAGCAGTACTTC

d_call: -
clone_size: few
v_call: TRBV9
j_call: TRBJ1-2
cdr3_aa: CASSVAGGLDGYTF
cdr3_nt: TGTGCCAGCAGCGTGGCCGGGGGCCTGGATGGCTACACCTTC

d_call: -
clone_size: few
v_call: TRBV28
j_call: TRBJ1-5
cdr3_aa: CASSFVGWAQHF
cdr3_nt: TGTGCCAGCAGTTTTGTGGGGTGGGCCCAGCATTTT

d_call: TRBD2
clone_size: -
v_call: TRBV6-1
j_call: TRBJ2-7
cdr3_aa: CASTRGGKSEQYF
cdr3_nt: TGTGCCAGCACCCGCGGGGGTAAAAGCGAGCAGTACTTC

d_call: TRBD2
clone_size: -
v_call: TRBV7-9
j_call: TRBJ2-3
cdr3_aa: CASSLGFGAGDTDTQYF
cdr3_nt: TGTGCCAGCAGCTTAGGTTTCGGAGCGGGGGACACAGATACGCAGTATTTT

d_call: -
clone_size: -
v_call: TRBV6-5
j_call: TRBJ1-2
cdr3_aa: CASSYSIRAYGYTF
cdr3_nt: TGTGCCAGCAGTTACTCGATCAGGGCCTATGGCTACACCTTC

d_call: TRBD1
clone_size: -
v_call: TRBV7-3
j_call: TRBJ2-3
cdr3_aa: CASRRGQGRQDTQYF
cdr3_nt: TGTGCCAGCAGGAGGGGACAGGGGAGGCAAGATACGCAGTATTTT

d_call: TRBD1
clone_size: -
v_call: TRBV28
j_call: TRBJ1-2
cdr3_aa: CASTSQDRDRENTF
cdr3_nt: TGTGCCAGCACTTCCCAAGACCGGGACAGGGAGAACACCTTC

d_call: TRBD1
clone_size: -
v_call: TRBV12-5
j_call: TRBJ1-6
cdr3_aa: CASGSGQGHSPLHF
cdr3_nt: TGTGCTAGTGGTTCGGGACAGGGACATTCACCCCTCCACTTT

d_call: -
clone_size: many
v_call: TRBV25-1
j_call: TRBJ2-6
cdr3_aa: CASRGQAPGGANVLTF
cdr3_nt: TGTGCCAGCAGGGGGCAGGCCCCTGGTGGGGCCAACGTCCTGACTTTC

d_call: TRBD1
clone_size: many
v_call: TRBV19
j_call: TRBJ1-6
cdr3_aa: CASSPDREYSPLHF
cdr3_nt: TGTGCCAGTAGTCCAGACAGGGAGTACTCACCCCTCCACTTT

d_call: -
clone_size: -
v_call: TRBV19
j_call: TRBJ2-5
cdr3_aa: CASSITGAPWRETQYF
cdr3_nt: TGTGCCAGTAGTATTACGGGGGCCCCCTGGAGGGAGACCCAGTACTTC

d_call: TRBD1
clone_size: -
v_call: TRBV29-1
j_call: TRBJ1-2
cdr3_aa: CSLDTGAGGYTF
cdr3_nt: TGCAGCTTAGATACAGGGGCTGGTGGCTACACCTTC

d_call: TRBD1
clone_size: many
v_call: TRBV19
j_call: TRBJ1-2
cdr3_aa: CATGASRQGFYGYTF
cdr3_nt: TGTGCCACCGGGGCCTCGAGACAGGGATTCTATGGCTACACCTTC

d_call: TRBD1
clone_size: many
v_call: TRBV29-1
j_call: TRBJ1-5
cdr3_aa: CSVAGGNQPQHF
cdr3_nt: TGCAGCGTTGCAGGGGGGAATCAGCCCCAGCATTTT

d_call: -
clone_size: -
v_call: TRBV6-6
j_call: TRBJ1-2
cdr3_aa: CASSPRTRGYTF
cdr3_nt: TGTGCCAGCAGCCCGAGGACGCGAGGCTACACCTTC

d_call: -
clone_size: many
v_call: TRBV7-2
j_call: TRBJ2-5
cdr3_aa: CASSPYSPVQETQYF
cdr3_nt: TGTGCCAGCAGCCCATACTCCCCCGTCCAAGAGACCCAGTACTTC

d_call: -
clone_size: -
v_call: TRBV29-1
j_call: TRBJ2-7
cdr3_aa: CSSPPVAHEQYF
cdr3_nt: TGCAGCTCACCACCCGTGGCACACGAGCAGTACTTC

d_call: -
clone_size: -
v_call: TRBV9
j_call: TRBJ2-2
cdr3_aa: CASSVGEYAELFF
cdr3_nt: TGTGCCAGCAGCGTAGGGGAATACGCGGAGCTGTTTTTT

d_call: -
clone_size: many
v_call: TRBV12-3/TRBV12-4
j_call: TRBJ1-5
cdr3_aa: CASRQHNQPQHF
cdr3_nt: TGTGCCAGCAGACAACATAATCAGCCCCAGCATTTT

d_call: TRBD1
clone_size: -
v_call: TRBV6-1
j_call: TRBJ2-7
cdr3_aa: CASSALNRGAEHEQYF
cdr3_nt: TGTGCCAGCAGTGCGCTTAACAGGGGGGCCGAACACGAGCAGTACTTC

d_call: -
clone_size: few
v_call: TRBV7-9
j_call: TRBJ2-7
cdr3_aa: CASSSQGPLGEQYF
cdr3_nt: TGTGCCAGCAGCTCGCAGGGCCCTCTAGGCGAGCAGTACTTC

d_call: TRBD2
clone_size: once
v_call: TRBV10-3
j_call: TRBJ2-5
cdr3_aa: CASSSPLLAGKETQYF
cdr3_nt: TGTGCCAGCAGCAGCCCTCTCCTAGCGGGGAAAGAGACCCAGTACTTC

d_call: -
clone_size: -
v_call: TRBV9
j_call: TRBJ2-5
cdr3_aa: CASSVREKGLTQETQYF
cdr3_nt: TGTGCCAGCAGCGTAAGAGAGAAGGGACTTACCCAAGAGACCCAGTACTTC